Listed below are T cell receptor beta chains from one sample, sequenced in a study of blood T cell repertoires in COVID-19. The table came from immunoSEQ multiplex PCR; TCRdb's copy has only in-frame clones and leaves some out. The sample records about 240,000 clones, more than 75% being singletons. Sequencing was carried out using peripheral blood. The receptors stem from an elderly woman with COVID-19, enrolled during active disease. Both conserved end residues are part of each CDR3. A D gene is named only where the DNA matches it firmly. Clone sizes are given selectively: once, few, many, or a class where the clone is expanded.

few	TRBV7-9	TRBJ2-7	.	CASSLAYFRSYEQYF	TGTGCCAGCAGCTTAGCGTATTTCCGTTCCTACGAGCAGTACTTC
.	TRBV28	TRBJ1-2	TRBD1	CASSLTGTYGYTF	TGTGCCAGCAGTTTGACAGGGACCTATGGCTACACCTTC
.	TRBV13	TRBJ2-7	TRBD2	CASSLVGSGIQYF	TGTGCCAGCAGCTTAGTCGGTAGCGGGATTCAGTACTTC
.	TRBV7-2	TRBJ1-1	.	CASSFPGVRNTEAFF	TGTGCCAGCAGCTTTCCAGGGGTGAGGAACACTGAAGCTTTCTTT
.	TRBV6-6	TRBJ2-1	TRBD2	CASMALAGGNEQFF	TGTGCCAGCATGGCACTAGCGGGAGGGAATGAGCAGTTCTTC
.	TRBV18	TRBJ2-5	.	CASSPISSWETQYF	TGTGCCAGCTCACCAATTTCCAGTTGGGAGACCCAGTACTTC
.	TRBV4-1	TRBJ2-6	TRBD1	CASSQEPGGASGANVLTF	TGCGCCAGCAGCCAAGAGCCAGGGGGCGCCTCTGGGGCCAACGTCCTGACTTTC
.	TRBV19	TRBJ2-5	TRBD2	CASSIGTSGGPQETQYF	TGTGCCAGTAGTATCGGGACTAGCGGGGGTCCGCAAGAGACCCAGTACTTC
.	TRBV7-9	TRBJ1-2	.	CASSLDLRTSPYGYTF	TGTGCCAGCAGCTTAGACCTTAGGACATCACCCTATGGCTACACCTTC
.	TRBV3-1/TRBV3-2	TRBJ1-4	.	CASSLQTGSNEKLFF	TGTGCCAGCAGCCTACAGACAGGAAGCAATGAAAAACTGTTTTTT
.	TRBV3-1/TRBV3-2	TRBJ2-1	TRBD2	CASSQGTSGFNEQFF	TGTGCCAGCAGCCAAGGGACTAGCGGCTTCAATGAGCAGTTCTTC
.	TRBV18	TRBJ2-5	.	CASSPVAGGQETQYF	TGTGCCAGCTCACCGGTGGCAGGGGGGCAAGAGACCCAGTACTTC
few	TRBV6-6	TRBJ1-6	.	CASRDSEINSPLHF	TGTGCCAGCAGAGACAGCGAAATTAATTCACCCCTCCACTTT
.	TRBV2	TRBJ1-5	.	CASSGAGGNQPQHF	TGTGCCAGCAGTGGGGCGGGGGGGAATCAGCCCCAGCATTTT
few	TRBV28	TRBJ2-5	TRBD2	CASSLAGGPETQYF	TGTGCCAGCAGTTTAGCGGGAGGGCCGGAGACCCAGTACTTC
.	TRBV15	TRBJ1-4	.	CATSRGQGGEKLFF	TGTGCCACCAGCAGGGGTCAGGGCGGTGAAAAACTGTTTTTT
.	TRBV2	TRBJ2-7	TRBD1	CASRQGAWEQYF	TGTGCCAGTAGACAGGGGGCGTGGGAGCAGTACTTC
.	TRBV5-6	TRBJ1-4	TRBD1	CASSYVTGGDEKLFF	TGTGCCAGCAGCTACGTGACAGGGGGCGATGAAAAACTGTTTTTT
.	TRBV18	TRBJ2-5	TRBD1	CASSSYRGNQETQYF	TGTGCCAGCTCATCTTACAGGGGTAATCAAGAGACCCAGTACTTC
.	TRBV5-1	TRBJ2-2	.	CASSPGVKNTGELFF	TGCGCCAGCAGCCCCGGTGTGAAGAACACCGGGGAGCTGTTTTTT
.	TRBV6-6	TRBJ2-1	TRBD2	CASNRGGNEQFF	TGTGCCAGCAACCGGGGGGGCAATGAGCAGTTCTTC
few	TRBV6-5	TRBJ1-5	.	CASSYSHYSGQPQHF	TGTGCCAGCAGTTACTCCCATTACTCGGGTCAGCCCCAGCATTTT
.	TRBV24-1	TRBJ2-1	.	CATSDHTYGEQFF	TGTGCCACCAGTGATCATACGTACGGTGAGCAGTTCTTC
.	TRBV19	TRBJ1-2	TRBD1	CASSTRDRVGGYTF	TGTGCCAGTAGTACCCGGGACAGGGTAGGCGGCTACACCTTC
.	TRBV6-2/TRBV6-3	TRBJ2-3	.	CASSYPPAVSADTQYF	TGTGCCAGCAGTTACCCCCCGGCAGTTAGCGCAGATACGCAGTATTTT
.	TRBV4-1	TRBJ1-2	.	CASSQGDTYGYTF	TGCGCCAGCAGCCAGGGGGACACGTATGGCTACACCTTC
.	TRBV19	TRBJ2-3	TRBD1	CASRDRGLSTDTQYF	TGTGCCAGTAGGGACAGGGGGCTAAGCACAGATACGCAGTATTTT
.	TRBV5-8	TRBJ2-5	TRBD2	CASRGLVETQYF	TGTGCCAGCAGGGGACTAGTCGAGACCCAGTACTTC
once	TRBV12-3/TRBV12-4	TRBJ1-2	.	CASSFLQAYGYTF	TGTGCCAGCAGTTTCCTGCAGGCCTACGGCTACACCTTC
.	TRBV7-9	TRBJ1-4	TRBD1	CASVQGQSLGTNEKLFF	TGTGCCAGCGTACAGGGACAGTCGCTAGGGACTAATGAAAAACTGTTTTTT
.	TRBV6-5	TRBJ2-6	TRBD1	CASSYGDRAGANVLTF	TGTGCCAGCAGTTACGGGGACAGGGCCGGGGCCAACGTCCTGACTTTC
.	TRBV2	TRBJ2-7	TRBD1	CASRNDRVPSYEQYF	TGTGCCAGCAGGAACGACAGGGTTCCCTCCTACGAGCAGTACTTC
.	TRBV5-5	TRBJ1-2	.	CASSELTVWGGYTF	TGTGCCAGCAGCGAACTGACGGTGTGGGGCGGCTACACCTTC
.	TRBV4-2	TRBJ1-4	.	CASSQEGATNEKLFF	TGTGCCAGCAGCCAAGAAGGGGCTACTAATGAAAAACTGTTTTTT
.	TRBV5-1	TRBJ1-2	.	CASSSTTAHSYGYTF	TGCGCCAGCAGCTCAACGACAGCTCACTCCTATGGCTACACCTTC
.	TRBV18	TRBJ1-1	TRBD1	CASSPSRTGGDIEAFF	TGTGCCAGCTCACCGAGTCGGACAGGGGGAGATATTGAAGCTTTCTTT
.	TRBV7-9	TRBJ1-2	.	CASQSQGTGGYTF	TGTGCCAGTCAATCACAGGGAACGGGTGGCTACACCTTC